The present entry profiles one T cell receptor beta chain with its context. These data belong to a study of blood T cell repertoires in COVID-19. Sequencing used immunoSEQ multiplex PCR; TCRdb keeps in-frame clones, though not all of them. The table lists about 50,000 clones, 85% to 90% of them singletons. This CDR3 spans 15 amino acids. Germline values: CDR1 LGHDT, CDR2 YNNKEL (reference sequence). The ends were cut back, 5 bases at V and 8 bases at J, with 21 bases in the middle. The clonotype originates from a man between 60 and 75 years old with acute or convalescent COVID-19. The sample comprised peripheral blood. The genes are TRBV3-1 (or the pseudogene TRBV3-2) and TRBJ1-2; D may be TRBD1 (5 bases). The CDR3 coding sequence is TGTGCCAGCAGCTTCTGGGATGTTGTGTGGGGCGGCTACACCTTC. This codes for CASSFWDVVWGGYTF.